Following are 2 T cell receptor beta chains from one sample sequenced in a study of blood T cells in healthy people across ages. For the second PCR, which ran for about 6 to 11 cycles, a sample-barcoded 5' primer and a J-beta primer mix were used. One entry per CDR3 protein results from TCRdb running MiXCR on the 5' RACE reads. The data hold fewer than 1.5 million distinct CDR3 sequences, with around 39% observed a single time. Material for sequencing was blood. These receptors originate from a woman younger than 35 in good health.

The V and J genes are TRBV20-1 and TRBJ2-3; D gene uncertain. Germline assignment: CDR1 DFQATT and CDR2 SNEGSKA (reference sequence). The CDR3 is 13 residues long. V gave up 3 bases and J gave up 5 bases, with 12 bases separating them. CDR3 region: CSASQLVGDTQYF. The CDR3 region has the DNA TGCAGTGCTAGTCAGCTAGTGGGAGATACGCAGTATTTT.

The chain joins TRBV12-3 or TRBV12-4 to TRBJ2-5; TRBD1 or TRBD2 may be the D gene (5 bases each). The CDR3 is 16 residues long. The V gene lost 2 bases and the J gene lost 11 bases, with 24 bases spanning the gap. The CDR3 region has the DNA TGTGCCAGCAGTTTATACCCCATAGGCCCCCAGGGAGAGCAGTACTTC. Translation: CASSLYPIGPQGEQYF.